The next 11 T cell receptor beta chains were all read from a single sample in a study of blood T cell repertoires in COVID-19 (dated by TCRdb to 2018 to 2021). The library was produced with the immunoSEQ multiplex PCR assay. The clones in this table, taken by TCRdb from immuneACCESS, are in-frame only. Not every clone is retained; where verified, under half of the shortfall comes from an unresolved V gene, and the cause of the rest is unknown. In all, the sample holds approximately 300,000 clones, and approximately 85% of those were seen once. Together, the top ten hold more than 4% of the sample. The sequenced sample consisted of PBMCs or T cells enriched from blood (not recorded which). All receptors derive from a woman aged 25 to 45 who had recovered from COVID-19.

The genes are TRBV12-3 or TRBV12-4 and TRBJ1-1; D is ambiguous. There are 12 residues in the CDR3. The V and J ends lost 5 bases and 4 bases respectively, with 8 bases between them. The CDR3 region has the DNA TGTGCCAGCAGTGCCAGGTTCACTGAAGCTTTCTTT. It translates to CASSARFTEAFF.

The chain employs TRBV5-1 and TRBJ1-2, with D unclear. V lost 1 base and J lost 1, with 14 bases in between. The CDR3 has 16 residues. CDR1 is SGHRS, CDR2 YFSETQ, per germline. CDR3 region: CASSLSGRGVNYGYTF. CDR3 bases: TGCGCCAGCAGCTTGTCTGGTCGGGGAGTTAACTATGGCTACACCTTC.

The chain combines TRBV6-5 with TRBJ1-2, with a tentative D call TRBD1 (6 bases). The CDR3 loop spans 14 amino acids. The ends were cut back, 6 bases at V and 4 bases at J, with 15 bases in the middle. Looked up from germline, CDR1 is MNHEY and CDR2 is SVGAGI. The DNA of the CDR3 is TGTGCCAGCAGCCAACCCCAGGGGAGCTATGGCTACACCTTC. Translating gives CASSQPQGSYGYTF.

The J gene is TRBJ2-3, the V gene TRBV11-1, with TRBD1 matching over 10 bases. V gave up 1 base and J gave up 3 bases; unmatched junction bases: 1. This CDR3 is 15 amino acids long. Looked up from germline, CDR1 is SGHAT and CDR2 is FQDESV (reference sequence). For the CDR3, the DNA is TGTGCCAGCAGCTTAGTGGGACAGGGGACAGATACGCAGTATTTT. It translates to CASSLVGQGTDTQYF.

CDR3 in DNA: TGTGCCAGCAGCTTAGGCACCTCGGGACAGGGTAGCTACGAGCAGTACTTC. It encodes CASSLGTSGQGSYEQYF. The chain links TRBV13 to TRBJ2-7, with 9 bases identical to TRBD1. This CDR3 has 17 amino acids. The V and J ends lost 0 bases and 3 bases, in that order; junction bases with no gene match: 9. The germline V gene has CDR1 PRHDT and CDR2 FYEKMQ (reference sequence).

The chain links TRBV6-5 to TRBJ1-1; perhaps TRBD1 as D (5 bases). Germline V gene data show CDR1 as MNHEY and CDR2 as SVGAGI. V shed 2 bases and J shed 10 bases, with 20 bases lying between them. The CDR3 is 15 amino acids. CDR3 bases: TGTGCCAGCAGTTACGGTTCGGGGGATCTTCTGAGAGCTTTCTTT. This sequence encodes CASSYGSGDLLRAFF.

The V and J genes are TRBV25-1 and TRBJ1-6; maybe TRBD1 (6 bases). CDR3 length: 14 amino acids. V gave up 3 bases and J gave up 4 bases, with 7 bases separating them. Germline-derived CDR1 and CDR2 are MGHDK and SYGVNS. CDR3 in DNA: TGTGCCAGCAGTGACAGGGGATATAATTCACCCCTCCACTTT. This sequence encodes CASSDRGYNSPLHF.

The V gene is TRBV3-1 (or the pseudogene TRBV3-2), the J gene TRBJ2-7; D possibly corresponds to TRBD1 (7 bases). Germline V gene lookup returns CDR1 LGHDT and CDR2 YNNKEL (reference sequence). The V end lost 1 base, the J end lost 4 bases, and 14 bases lay between the germline ends. The CDR3 totals 15 residues. CDR3 residues: CASSQGRGLWYEQYF. The CDR3 nucleotides read TGTGCCAGCAGCCAAGGGAGGGGGCTCTGGTACGAGCAGTACTTC.

The chain has TRBV2 and TRBJ1-5; 9 bases agree with TRBD1. Germline CDR1 SNHLY, CDR2 FYNNEI. This CDR3 spans 13 amino acids. The V and J ends lost 8 bases and 4 bases, in that order; junction bases with no gene match: 3. DNA of the CDR3: TGTGCCAGCGGACAGGGGAGAAATCAGCCCCAGCATTTT. It specifies CASGQGRNQPQHF.

The gene calls are TRBV5-1 and TRBJ1-1, with D maybe TRBD1 (5 bases). The CDR3 runs 13 residues. V lost 5 bases to trimming and J lost 7 bases, with 15 bases between them. Germline assignment: CDR1 SGHRS and CDR2 YFSETQ. In DNA, the CDR3 is TGCGCCAGCAGTCCAACTAAGGGGATTGAAGCTTTCTTT. This codes for CASSPTKGIEAFF. The full variable domain, with the rest looked up from reference TRBV5-1 and TRBJ1-1, is KAGVTQTPRYLIKTRGQQVTLSCSPISGHRSVSWYQQTPGQGLQFLFEYFSETQRNKGNFPGRFSGRQFSNSRSEMNVSTLELGDSALYLCASSPTKGIEAFFGQGTRLTVV.

On this clone itself: The same CDR3 can be traced to other DNA sequences in this sample. The chain combines TRBV3-1 (or the pseudogene TRBV3-2) with TRBJ1-2; no clear D gene. The V and J ends lost 2 bases and 6 bases respectively, with 7 bases between them. The germline gives CDR1 LGHDT, CDR2 YNNKEL (reference sequence). There are 12 residues in the CDR3. The CDR3 DNA reads as TGTGCCAGCAGCCAATCTGCGGATGGCTACACCTTC. Translating it yields CASSQSADGYTF.